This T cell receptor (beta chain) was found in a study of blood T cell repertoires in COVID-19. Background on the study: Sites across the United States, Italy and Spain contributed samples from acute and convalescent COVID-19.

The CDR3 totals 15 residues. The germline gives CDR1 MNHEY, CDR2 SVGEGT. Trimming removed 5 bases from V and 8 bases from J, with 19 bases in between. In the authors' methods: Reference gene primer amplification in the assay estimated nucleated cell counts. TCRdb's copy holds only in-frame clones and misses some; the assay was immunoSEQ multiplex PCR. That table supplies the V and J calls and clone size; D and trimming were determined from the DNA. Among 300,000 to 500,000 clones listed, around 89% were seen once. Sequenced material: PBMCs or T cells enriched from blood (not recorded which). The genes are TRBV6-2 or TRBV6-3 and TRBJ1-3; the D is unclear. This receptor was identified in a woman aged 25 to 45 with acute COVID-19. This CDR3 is CASSNPGTQRDTIYF. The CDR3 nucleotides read TGTGCCAGCAGTAATCCGGGAACACAAAGAGACACCATATATTTT.